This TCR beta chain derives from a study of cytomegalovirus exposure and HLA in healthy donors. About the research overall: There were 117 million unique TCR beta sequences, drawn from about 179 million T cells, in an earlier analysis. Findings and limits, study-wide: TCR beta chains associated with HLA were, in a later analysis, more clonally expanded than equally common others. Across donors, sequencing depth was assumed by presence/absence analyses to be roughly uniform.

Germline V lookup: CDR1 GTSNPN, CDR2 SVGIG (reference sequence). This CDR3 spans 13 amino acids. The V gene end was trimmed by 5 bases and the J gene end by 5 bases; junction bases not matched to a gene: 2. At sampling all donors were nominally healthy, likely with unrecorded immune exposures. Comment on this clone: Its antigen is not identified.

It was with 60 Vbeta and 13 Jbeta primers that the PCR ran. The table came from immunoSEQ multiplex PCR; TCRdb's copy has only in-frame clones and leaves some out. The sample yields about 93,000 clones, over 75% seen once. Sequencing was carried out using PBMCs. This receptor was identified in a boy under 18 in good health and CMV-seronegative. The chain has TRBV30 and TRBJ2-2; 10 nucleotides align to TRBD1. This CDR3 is CAWWTGGTGELFF. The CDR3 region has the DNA TGTGCCTGGTGGACAGGGGGGACCGGGGAGCTGTTTTTT.